The T cell receptor beta chain under discussion was sequenced for a study of blood T cell repertoires in COVID-19. At the level of the study: The origin of the acute and convalescent COVID-19 samples was the United States, Italy and Spain. From T cells, B-cell-depleted T cells, or PBMCs came the material, which was cDNA or gDNA.

As processed by the authors: Estimates of nucleated cell counts were drawn from the amplification of reference gene primers. Libraries were prepared by immunoSEQ multiplex PCR; TCRdb keeps only in-frame clonotypes and omits some of them. V, J and clone size are those of that table, while D and trimming were read from the DNA. Counted here are about 37,000 clones, 80% occurring once; the ten biggest clones make up around 14%. V gave up 5 bases and J gave up 1 base; unmatched junction bases: 3. Germline V gives CDR1 SGHDT, CDR2 YYEEEE. CDR3 size: 14 residues. V is TRBV5-6 and J is TRBJ2-5; 9 bases are shared with TRBD2. This sequence was found in a woman in her seventies with acute or convalescent COVID-19. The sample taken for sequencing was peripheral blood. The CDR3 nucleotides read TGTGCCAGCAGAGCGGGGGGAATCCAAGAGACCCAGTACTTC. Amino acid sequence: CASRAGGIQETQYF.